This is a list of T cell receptor beta chains from one sample in a study of cytomegalovirus exposure and HLA in healthy donors. Here immunoSEQ multiplex PCR was the method, and the copy in TCRdb shows in-frame clones only, minus some. In the table there are fewer than 100,000 clones, nearly 80% of which are singletons. Input material: PBMCs. The receptors stem from a female donor in good health and CMV-seronegative. Both conserved end residues are part of each CDR3. A D gene is named only where the DNA matches it firmly. Size tells how often a clone was seen (once, few, many) or the class of an expanded clone, and some rows leave it out.

CDR3aa	CDR3nt	v_gene	j_gene	abundance	d_gene
CASSYSQLVHEQFF	TGTGCCAGCAGTTACTCGCAACTAGTACATGAGCAGTTCTTC	TRBV6-5	TRBJ2-1	-	-
CASSLTRDSNQPQHF	TGTGCCAGCAGTTTAACCCGGGATAGCAATCAGCCCCAGCATTTT	TRBV27	TRBJ1-5	-	-
CATSEAGRQPQHF	TGTGCCACCAGCGAGGCAGGGCGTCAGCCCCAGCATTTT	TRBV15	TRBJ1-5	few	-
CASSLTQGLETQYF	TGTGCCAGCAGTTTAACGCAGGGATTGGAGACCCAGTACTTC	TRBV27	TRBJ2-5	once	-
CAWSVQTNEKLFF	TGTGCCTGGAGTGTACAGACTAATGAAAAACTGTTTTTT	TRBV30	TRBJ1-4	-	-
CSVASPAGGAPSF	TGCAGCGTCGCCTCCCCAGCGGGGGGGGCGCCGTCCTTC	TRBV29-1	TRBJ2-4	-	TRBD2
CASRSGQETYEQYF	TGCGCCAGCAGGTCCGGACAGGAGACCTACGAGCAGTACTTC	TRBV5-1	TRBJ2-7	few	TRBD1
CASSPPQVFSGNTIYF	TGTGCCAGCAGTCCCCCACAGGTTTTCTCTGGAAACACCATATATTTT	TRBV28	TRBJ1-3	-	-
CASSLEAGSYEQYF	TGCGCCAGCAGCTTGGAAGCAGGATCCTACGAGCAGTACTTC	TRBV5-1	TRBJ2-7	-	-
CASSPGGNEAFF	TGTGCCAGCAGTCCAGGGGGCAACGAAGCTTTCTTT	TRBV6-5	TRBJ1-1	-	TRBD1
CASSVAELEETQYF	TGTGCCAGCAGCGTAGCTGAACTAGAAGAGACCCAGTACTTC	TRBV9	TRBJ2-5	-	-
CASSFIAGGSYEQYF	TGTGCCAGCAGCTTTATAGCGGGGGGCTCCTACGAGCAGTACTTC	TRBV7-2	TRBJ2-7	-	TRBD2
CASRGGNNQPQHF	TGTGCCTCCCGGGGGGGAAACAATCAGCCCCAGCATTTT	TRBV10-3	TRBJ1-5	-	-
CASSAGPDLFF	TGTGCCAGTAGTGCGGGGCCAGATCTGTTCTTC	TRBV19	TRBJ2-1	-	-
CASSLPQGNNQPQHF	TGTGCCAGCAGTTTGCCACAGGGAAACAATCAGCCCCAGCATTTT	TRBV28	TRBJ1-5	-	-
CASSYSTQRNGELFF	TGTGCCAGCAGTTACTCGACCCAGAGGAACGGGGAGCTGTTTTTT	TRBV6-5	TRBJ2-2	-	-
CASSFGVSGNTIYF	TGTGCCAGCAGCTTCGGAGTCAGTGGAAACACCATATATTTT	TRBV7-2	TRBJ1-3	-	-
CASSQEREKNIQYF	TGTGCCAGCTCACAGGAGCGGGAGAAAAACATTCAGTACTTC	TRBV18	TRBJ2-4	once	TRBD2
CSALGQGFLAF	TGCAGCGCCTTGGGACAGGGGTTTCTCGCCTTC	TRBV29-1	TRBJ1-2	-	TRBD1
CASSPSSGTSGGRGTQYF	TGTGCCAGCAGCCCCTCCTCCGGGACTAGCGGTGGTAGGGGGACCCAGTACTTC	TRBV11-2	TRBJ2-5	-	TRBD2
CASSLVDRQYEQYF	TGTGCCAGCAGCTTGGTGGACAGGCAGTACGAGCAGTACTTC	TRBV5-6	TRBJ2-7	once	TRBD1
CSAIYRGNTIYF	TGCAGCGCAATTTACAGGGGGAACACCATATATTTT	TRBV29-1	TRBJ1-3	few	TRBD1